Shown below are 2 T cell receptor beta chains from a single sample sequenced in a study of shared clonotypes between healthy human individuals. Using immunoSEQ multiplex PCR, the repertoire was profiled, and TCRdb retains in-frame clones only, with some absent. The sample records fewer than 1.8 million clones, approximately 98.5% being singletons. The sequencing sample was made of naive CD4+ T cells sorted from blood. Documented subset: CD45RA+ positively selected. These receptors all stem from a man aged 25 to 45 in good health.

The chain joins TRBV29-1 to TRBJ2-5; D ambiguous. This CDR3 is 12 amino acids long. Germline CDR1 is SQVTM and CDR2 is ANQGSEA. Trimming removed 7 bases from V and 5 bases from J, with 14 bases in between. In DNA form, the CDR3 reads TGCAGCGCCTTGGGTAGAGGTGAGACCCAGTACTTC. It yields the protein CSALGRGETQYF.

This clone occurred once. V is TRBV7-9 and J is TRBJ2-1; 8 bases align to TRBD2. The CDR3 has 14 amino acids. The germline CDR1 and CDR2 sequences are SEHNR and FQNEAQ (reference sequence). The V segment lost 1 base and the J segment 7 bases; nucleotides outside the gene matches: 3. CDR3 sequence reads: CASSLGTSTNEQFF. CDR3 DNA sequence: TGTGCCAGCAGCTTAGGGACTAGCACTAATGAGCAGTTCTTC.